A selection of T cell receptor beta chains follows, all from one sample in a study of cytomegalovirus exposure and HLA in healthy donors. Generated by immunoSEQ multiplex PCR, the TCRdb table keeps only in-frame clones and is missing some. The sample shows about 150,000 clones, roughly 90% of them seen only once. Input material: PBMCs. The source is a man younger than 35 in good health and CMV-seropositive. The CDR3 runs from the conserved cysteine through the conserved F or W. Each record gives: clone size, V gene, D gene, J gene, CDR3 DNA, CDR3 protein. D genes are given only for firm matches. Where a row states a size, it is once, few, many or the class of an expanded clone; other rows omit it.

clone_size: once; v_call: TRBV5-1; d_call: .; j_call: TRBJ2-3; cdr3_nt: TGCGCCAGCAGCCTAACAGTTCTGCCCACAGATACGCAGTATTTT; cdr3_aa: CASSLTVLPTDTQYF
clone_size: .; v_call: TRBV6-5; d_call: TRBD2; j_call: TRBJ2-7; cdr3_nt: TGTGCCAGCAGTTATTGGGGGAGGGCCGGGGAGCAGTACTTC; cdr3_aa: CASSYWGRAGEQYF
clone_size: .; v_call: TRBV4-1; d_call: .; j_call: TRBJ1-5; cdr3_nt: TGCGCCAGCAGCCAAGGTCAGGGTAGCAATCAGCCCCAGCATTTT; cdr3_aa: CASSQGQGSNQPQHF
clone_size: .; v_call: TRBV18; d_call: .; j_call: TRBJ2-2; cdr3_nt: TGTGCCAGCTCACCACCAGGGGTTTGGTTGGCCGGGGAGCTGTTTTTT; cdr3_aa: CASSPPGVWLAGELFF
clone_size: .; v_call: TRBV11-2; d_call: TRBD1; j_call: TRBJ2-7; cdr3_nt: TGTGCCAGCAGCCCCATCCGGGACAGGGGGCGCCCCTACGAGCAGTACTTC; cdr3_aa: CASSPIRDRGRPYEQYF
clone_size: .; v_call: TRBV7-3; d_call: TRBD1; j_call: TRBJ2-2; cdr3_nt: TGTGCCAGCAGCTTAACCTCGGACAGGAAGGCCGGGGAGCTGTTTTTT; cdr3_aa: CASSLTSDRKAGELFF
clone_size: .; v_call: TRBV29-1; d_call: TRBD1; j_call: TRBJ2-1; cdr3_nt: TGCAGCGGGGAGACCGGGACAGGGGGATACAATGAGCAGTTCTTC; cdr3_aa: CSGETGTGGYNEQFF
clone_size: .; v_call: TRBV12-5; d_call: .; j_call: TRBJ2-2; cdr3_nt: TGTGCTAGTGGTATCACCCCGGGCACCGGGGAGCTGTTTTTT; cdr3_aa: CASGITPGTGELFF
clone_size: .; v_call: TRBV10-3; d_call: .; j_call: TRBJ2-1; cdr3_nt: TGTGCCATCAGTGAGGGAGTTTACAATGAGCAGTTCTTC; cdr3_aa: CAISEGVYNEQFF
clone_size: .; v_call: TRBV7-6; d_call: TRBD2; j_call: TRBJ2-7; cdr3_nt: TGTGCCAGCAGCTCCCCCCTAGCGGCCTCCTACGAGCAGTACTTC; cdr3_aa: CASSSPLAASYEQYF
clone_size: .; v_call: TRBV19; d_call: .; j_call: TRBJ1-2; cdr3_nt: TGTGCCAGTAGTATTGGCAGAAGCTATGGCTACACCTTC; cdr3_aa: CASSIGRSYGYTF
clone_size: .; v_call: TRBV5-4; d_call: .; j_call: TRBJ2-2; cdr3_nt: TGTGCCAGCAGAAGAGCGACGAACACCGGGGAGCTGTTTTTT; cdr3_aa: CASRRATNTGELFF
clone_size: few; v_call: TRBV10-3; d_call: TRBD1; j_call: TRBJ2-5; cdr3_nt: TGTGCCATCAGGGGGACAGACCAAGAGACCCAGTACTTC; cdr3_aa: CAIRGTDQETQYF
clone_size: .; v_call: TRBV19; d_call: .; j_call: TRBJ1-2; cdr3_nt: TGTGCCAGTAAGTTAGCAGGGTCCGGCTATGGCTACACCTTC; cdr3_aa: CASKLAGSGYGYTF
clone_size: once; v_call: TRBV10-3; d_call: TRBD1; j_call: TRBJ2-2; cdr3_nt: TGTGCCATCAGTGCCGGGACAGGGGATGGCGGGGAGCTGTTTTTT; cdr3_aa: CAISAGTGDGGELFF
clone_size: .; v_call: TRBV7-9; d_call: .; j_call: TRBJ1-1; cdr3_nt: TGTGCCAGCAGACCCCCCCGGGGGATGAACACTGAAGCTTTCTTT; cdr3_aa: CASRPPRGMNTEAFF
clone_size: .; v_call: TRBV4-2; d_call: .; j_call: TRBJ2-2; cdr3_nt: TGTGCCAGCAGCCAAGATCCGGGAGCCCGCGGGGAGCTGTTTTTT; cdr3_aa: CASSQDPGARGELFF
clone_size: .; v_call: TRBV19; d_call: TRBD1; j_call: TRBJ1-5; cdr3_nt: TGTGCCAGTAACTCGGGACAGGGGAAAAATAGCAATCAGCCCCAGCATTTT; cdr3_aa: CASNSGQGKNSNQPQHF
clone_size: once; v_call: TRBV7-3; d_call: TRBD1; j_call: TRBJ1-2; cdr3_nt: TGTGCCAGCAGCAATAGCCGGGGGACAGCCTATGGCTACACCTTC; cdr3_aa: CASSNSRGTAYGYTF
clone_size: .; v_call: TRBV5-1; d_call: .; j_call: TRBJ2-5; cdr3_nt: TGCGCCAGCAGCATTCTAGGGGCCCGAACCCAACAAGAGACCCAGTACTTC; cdr3_aa: CASSILGARTQQETQYF